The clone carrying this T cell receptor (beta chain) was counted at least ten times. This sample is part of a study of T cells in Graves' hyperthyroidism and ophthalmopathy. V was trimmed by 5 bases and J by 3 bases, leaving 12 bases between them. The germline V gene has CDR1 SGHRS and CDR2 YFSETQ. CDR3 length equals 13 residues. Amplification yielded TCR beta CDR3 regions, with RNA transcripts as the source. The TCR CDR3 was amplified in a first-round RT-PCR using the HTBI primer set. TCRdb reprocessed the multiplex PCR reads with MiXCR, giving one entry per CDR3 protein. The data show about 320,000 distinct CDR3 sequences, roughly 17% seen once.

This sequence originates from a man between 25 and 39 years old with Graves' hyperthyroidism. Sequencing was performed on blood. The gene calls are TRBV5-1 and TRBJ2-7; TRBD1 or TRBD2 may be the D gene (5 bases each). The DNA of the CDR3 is TGCGCCAGCAGTTGGGACCTAGGCTACGAGCAGTACTTC. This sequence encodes CASSWDLGYEQYF. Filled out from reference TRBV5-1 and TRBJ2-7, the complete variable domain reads KAGVTQTPRYLIKTRGQQVTLSCSPISGHRSVSWYQQTPGQGLQFLFEYFSETQRNKGNFPGRFSGRQFSNSRSEMNVSTLELGDSALYLCASSWDLGYEQYFGPGTRLTVT.